This T cell receptor beta chain was sequenced in a study of a mutant IDH1 vaccine in newly diagnosed glioma. The time point here: baseline, week 1 (first vaccination visit). Sample treatment: pre-vaccination baseline after standard-of-care therapy. Only in-frame clones appear in the TCRdb table, and some are missing; sequencing was by immunoSEQ multiplex PCR. This table has 20,000 to 30,000 clones, roughly nine tenths appearing once. Sequenced material: PBMCs, taken from a glioma patient treated with radiotherapy, temozolomide or both. The receptor was isolated from a man aged 30-40 years with glioma.

The CDR3 region has the DNA TGTGCCAGCAGCCCAAGACTAAGCTCCTACGAGCAGTACTTC. It translates to CASSPRLSSYEQYF. The chain uses TRBV5-4 and TRBJ2-7, with D possibly being TRBD2 (5 bases). Trimming took off 4 bases at V and 0 bases at J, with 11 bases between the two ends. Germline V gene lookup returns CDR1 SGHNT and CDR2 YYREEE (reference sequence). The length of the CDR3 is 14 residues.